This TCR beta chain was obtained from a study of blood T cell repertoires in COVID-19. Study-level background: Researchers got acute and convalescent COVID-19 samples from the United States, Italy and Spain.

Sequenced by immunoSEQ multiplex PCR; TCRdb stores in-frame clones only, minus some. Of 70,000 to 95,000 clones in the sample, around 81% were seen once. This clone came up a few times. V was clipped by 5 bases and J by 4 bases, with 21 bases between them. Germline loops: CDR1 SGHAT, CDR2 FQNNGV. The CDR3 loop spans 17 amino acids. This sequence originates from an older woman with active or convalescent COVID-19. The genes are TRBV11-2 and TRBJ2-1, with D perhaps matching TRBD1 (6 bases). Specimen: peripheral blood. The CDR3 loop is CASSPTGPRGAYNEQFF. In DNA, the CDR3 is TGTGCCAGCAGCCCCACAGGGCCTCGAGGGGCATACAATGAGCAGTTCTTC.